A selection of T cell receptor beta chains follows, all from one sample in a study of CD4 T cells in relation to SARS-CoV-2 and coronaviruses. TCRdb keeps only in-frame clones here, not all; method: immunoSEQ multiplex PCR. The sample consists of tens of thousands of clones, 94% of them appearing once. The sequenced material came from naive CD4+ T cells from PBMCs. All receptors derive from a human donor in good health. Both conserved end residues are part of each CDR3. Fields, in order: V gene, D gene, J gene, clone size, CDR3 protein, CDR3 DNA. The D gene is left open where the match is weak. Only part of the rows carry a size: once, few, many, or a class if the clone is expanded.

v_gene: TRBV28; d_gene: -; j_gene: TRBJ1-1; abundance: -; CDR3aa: CASSLRAEAFF; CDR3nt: TGTGCCAGCAGTTTACGAGCTGAAGCTTTCTTT
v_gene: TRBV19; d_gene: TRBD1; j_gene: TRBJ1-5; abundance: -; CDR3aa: CATDRDGGLGNSNQPQHF; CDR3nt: TGTGCCACAGACAGGGACGGCGGACTAGGGAATAGCAATCAGCCCCAGCATTTT
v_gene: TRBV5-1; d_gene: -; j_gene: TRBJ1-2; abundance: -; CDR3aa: CASSLGGAPLSYGYTF; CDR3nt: TGCGCCAGCAGCTTGGGTGGAGCCCCCCTGTCCTATGGCTACACCTTC
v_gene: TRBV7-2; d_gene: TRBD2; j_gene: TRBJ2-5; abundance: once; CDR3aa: CASSSRSSGFSTETQYF; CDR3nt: TGTGCCAGCAGCTCCCGATCTAGCGGCTTCTCTACTGAGACCCAGTACTTC
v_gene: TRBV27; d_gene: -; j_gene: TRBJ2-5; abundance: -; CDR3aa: CASSFRESRGETQYF; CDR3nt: TGTGCCAGCAGTTTTCGGGAGTCCAGGGGGGAGACCCAGTACTTC
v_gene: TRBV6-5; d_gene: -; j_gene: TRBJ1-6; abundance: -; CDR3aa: CASSNSYNSPLHF; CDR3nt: TGTGCCAGCAGTAACTCCTATAATTCACCCCTCCACTTT
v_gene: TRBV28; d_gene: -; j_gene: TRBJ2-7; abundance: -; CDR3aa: CASRTDSYEQYF; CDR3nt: TGTGCCAGCAGGACGGACTCCTACGAGCAGTACTTC
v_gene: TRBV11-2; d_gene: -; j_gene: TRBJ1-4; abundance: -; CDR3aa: CASSLAPAGTNEKLFF; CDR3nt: TGTGCCAGCAGCTTAGCCCCGGCAGGGACTAATGAAAAACTGTTTTTT
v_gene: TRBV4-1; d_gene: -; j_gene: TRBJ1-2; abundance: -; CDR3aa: CASSRDVRLGYTF; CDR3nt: TGCGCCAGCAGCCGAGACGTAAGGCTTGGCTACACCTTC
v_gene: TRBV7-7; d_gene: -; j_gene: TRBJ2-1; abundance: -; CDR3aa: CASSLGTRIPGNEQFF; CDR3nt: TGTGCCAGCAGCTTAGGGACTCGCATCCCGGGGAATGAGCAGTTCTTC
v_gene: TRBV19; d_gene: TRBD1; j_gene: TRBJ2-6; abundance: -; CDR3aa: CASMDRGSPGANVLTF; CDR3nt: TGTGCCAGTATGGACAGGGGGAGCCCTGGGGCCAACGTCCTGACTTTC
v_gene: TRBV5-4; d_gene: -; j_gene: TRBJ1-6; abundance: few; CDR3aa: CASSLAGDNSPLHF; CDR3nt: TGTGCCAGCAGCTTGGCCGGGGATAATTCACCCCTCCACTTT
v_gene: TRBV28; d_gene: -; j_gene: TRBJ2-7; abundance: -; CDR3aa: CASMGNYEQYF; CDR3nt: TGTGCCAGCATGGGGAACTACGAGCAGTACTTC
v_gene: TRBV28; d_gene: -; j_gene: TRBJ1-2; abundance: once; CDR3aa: CAIEIQDYGYTF; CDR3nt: TGTGCCATCGAGATACAGGATTATGGCTACACCTTC
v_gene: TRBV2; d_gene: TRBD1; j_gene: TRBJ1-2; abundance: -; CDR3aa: CASSVQGAGYGYTF; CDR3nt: TGTGCCAGCAGTGTACAGGGGGCCGGCTATGGCTACACCTTC
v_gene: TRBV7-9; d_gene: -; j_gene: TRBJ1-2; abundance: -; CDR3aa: CASSLDRRDGYTF; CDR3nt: TGTGCCAGCAGCTTAGATCGTAGGGACGGCTACACCTTC
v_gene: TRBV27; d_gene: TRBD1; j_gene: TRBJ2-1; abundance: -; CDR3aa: CASSFRTGGVNEQFF; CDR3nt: TGTGCCAGCAGTTTTCGGACAGGGGGCGTAAATGAGCAGTTCTTC
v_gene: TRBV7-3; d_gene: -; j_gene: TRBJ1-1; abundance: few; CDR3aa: CASSLQESTEAFF; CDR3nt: TGTGCCAGCAGCTTACAGGAAAGCACTGAAGCTTTCTTT
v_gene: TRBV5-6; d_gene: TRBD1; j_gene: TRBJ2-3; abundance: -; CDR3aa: CASSLGDRGLTSTDTQYF; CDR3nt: TGTGCCAGCAGCTTGGGTGACAGGGGACTTACTAGCACAGATACGCAGTATTTT
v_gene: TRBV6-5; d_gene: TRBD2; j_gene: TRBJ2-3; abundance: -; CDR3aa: CASLAGGTPDTQYF; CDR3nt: TGTGCCAGCCTAGCGGGAGGCACCCCAGATACGCAGTATTTT
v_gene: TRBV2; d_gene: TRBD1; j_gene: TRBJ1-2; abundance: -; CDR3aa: CASTGQGYGGYTF; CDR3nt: TGTGCCAGCACGGGACAGGGGTACGGTGGCTACACCTTC
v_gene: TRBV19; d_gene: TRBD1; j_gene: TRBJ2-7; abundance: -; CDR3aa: CASSTDRGVYEQYF; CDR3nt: TGTGCCAGTAGTACCGACAGGGGTGTCTACGAGCAGTACTTC
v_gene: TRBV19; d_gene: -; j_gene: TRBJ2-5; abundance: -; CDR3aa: CASSTRAVQSKTQYF; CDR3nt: TGTGCCAGTAGTACGAGAGCGGTTCAGTCCAAGACCCAGTACTTC
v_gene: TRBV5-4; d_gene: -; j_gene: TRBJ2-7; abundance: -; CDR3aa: CASSLDPGDEQYF; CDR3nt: TGTGCCAGCAGCTTGGACCCGGGGGACGAGCAGTACTTC
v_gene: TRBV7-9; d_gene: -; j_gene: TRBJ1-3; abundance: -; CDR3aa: CASSLAVGTQWAGNTIYF; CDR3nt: TGTGCCAGCAGCTTAGCGGTAGGGACTCAGTGGGCTGGAAACACCATATATTTT
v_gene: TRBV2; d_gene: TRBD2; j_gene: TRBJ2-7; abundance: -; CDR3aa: CASTPSGLGGGQYF; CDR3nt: TGTGCCAGCACCCCTAGCGGGCTGGGGGGAGGGCAGTACTTC
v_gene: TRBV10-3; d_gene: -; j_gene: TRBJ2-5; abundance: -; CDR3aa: CAIRRDSLGGAQYF; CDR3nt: TGTGCCATCAGGCGGGACAGCCTTGGTGGGGCCCAGTACTTC
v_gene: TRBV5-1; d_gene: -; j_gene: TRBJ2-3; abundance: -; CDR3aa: CASSGGTTKGTDTQYF; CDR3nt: TGCGCCAGCAGCGGGGGGACCACCAAAGGGACAGATACGCAGTATTTT
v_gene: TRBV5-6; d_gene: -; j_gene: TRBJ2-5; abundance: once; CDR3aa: CASSFRTVQETQYF; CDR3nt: TGTGCCAGCAGCTTCCGGACGGTTCAAGAGACCCAGTACTTC
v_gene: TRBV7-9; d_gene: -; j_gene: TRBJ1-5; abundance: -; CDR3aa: CASSLDGGPYQPQHF; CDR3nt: TGTGCCAGCAGCCTCGATGGAGGACCTTATCAGCCCCAGCATTTT
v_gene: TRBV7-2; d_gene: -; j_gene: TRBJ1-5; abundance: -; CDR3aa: CASSQTRGGRSNQPQHF; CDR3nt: TGTGCCAGCAGTCAAACCAGGGGCGGTAGGAGCAATCAGCCCCAGCATTTT
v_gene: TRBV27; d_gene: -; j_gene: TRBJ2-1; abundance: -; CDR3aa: CASSLTRVDEQFF; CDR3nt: TGTGCCAGCAGTTTAACTAGGGTGGATGAGCAGTTCTTC
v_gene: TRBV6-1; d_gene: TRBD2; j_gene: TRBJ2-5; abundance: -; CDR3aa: CASSDVTSGRETQYF; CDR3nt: TGTGCCAGCAGTGATGTCACAAGCGGGAGAGAGACCCAGTACTTC
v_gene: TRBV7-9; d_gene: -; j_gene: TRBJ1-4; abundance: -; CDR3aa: CASSSGVNEKLFF; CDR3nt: TGTGCCAGCAGCTCGGGGGTTAATGAAAAACTGTTTTTT
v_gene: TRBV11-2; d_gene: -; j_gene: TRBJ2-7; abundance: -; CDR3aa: CASSPIRGGRSYEQYF; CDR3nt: TGTGCCAGCAGCCCGATCCGGGGAGGCCGCTCCTACGAGCAGTACTTC
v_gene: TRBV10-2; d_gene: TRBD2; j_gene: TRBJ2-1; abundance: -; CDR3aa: CASRASGSFNEQFF; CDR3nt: TGCGCCAGCAGGGCTAGCGGGAGTTTCAATGAGCAGTTCTTC
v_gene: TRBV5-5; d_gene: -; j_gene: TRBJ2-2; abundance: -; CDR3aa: CASSWGPSTTGELFF; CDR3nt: TGTGCCAGCAGCTGGGGGCCTAGTACAACCGGGGAGCTGTTTTTT
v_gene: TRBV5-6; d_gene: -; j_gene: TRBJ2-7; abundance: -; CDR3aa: CASSRTQGGSYEQYF; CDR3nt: TGTGCCAGCAGCCGAACCCAGGGCGGCTCCTACGAGCAGTACTTC
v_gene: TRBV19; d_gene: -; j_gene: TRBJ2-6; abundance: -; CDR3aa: CASSIDGRRPSGANVLTF; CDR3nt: TGTGCCAGTAGTATAGATGGCCGCAGGCCCTCTGGGGCCAACGTCCTGACTTTC
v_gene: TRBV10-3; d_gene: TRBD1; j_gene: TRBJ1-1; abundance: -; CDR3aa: CAIRVGQALEAFF; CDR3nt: TGTGCCATCAGGGTGGGACAGGCCCTGGAAGCTTTCTTT
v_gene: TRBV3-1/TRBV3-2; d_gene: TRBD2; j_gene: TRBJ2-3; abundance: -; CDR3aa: CASSRMTSGRLDTQYF; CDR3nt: TGTGCCAGCAGTCGCATGACTAGCGGGAGACTCGATACGCAGTATTTT
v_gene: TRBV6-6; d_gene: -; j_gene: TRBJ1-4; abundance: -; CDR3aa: CASRPVGADNEKLFF; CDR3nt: TGTGCCAGCAGACCCGTGGGGGCCGATAATGAAAAACTGTTTTTT
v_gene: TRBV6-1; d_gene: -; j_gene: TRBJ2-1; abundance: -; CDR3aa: CASSEAPSRYNEQFF; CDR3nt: TGTGCCAGCAGTGAAGCCCCTAGCAGGTACAATGAGCAGTTCTTC
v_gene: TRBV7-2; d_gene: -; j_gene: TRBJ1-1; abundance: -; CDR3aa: CASSLAPGNTEAFF; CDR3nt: TGTGCCAGCAGCTTAGCCCCAGGGAACACTGAAGCTTTCTTT
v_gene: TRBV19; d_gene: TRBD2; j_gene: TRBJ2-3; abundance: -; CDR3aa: CASRKLAGERDTDTQYF; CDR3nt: TGTGCCAGTAGAAAACTAGCGGGAGAAAGGGACACAGATACGCAGTATTTT
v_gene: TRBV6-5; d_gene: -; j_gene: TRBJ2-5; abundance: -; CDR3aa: CASSLETQYF; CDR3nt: TGTGCCAGCAGTTTGGAGACCCAGTACTTC
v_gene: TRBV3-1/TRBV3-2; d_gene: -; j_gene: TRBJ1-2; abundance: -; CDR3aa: CASSQADGTNYGYTF; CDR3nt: TGTGCCAGCAGCCAAGCGGACGGTACTAACTATGGCTACACCTTC
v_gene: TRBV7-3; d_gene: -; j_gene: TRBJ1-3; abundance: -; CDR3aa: CASSPAGGNTIYF; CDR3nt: TGTGCCAGCAGCCCAGCCGGTGGAAACACCATATATTTT
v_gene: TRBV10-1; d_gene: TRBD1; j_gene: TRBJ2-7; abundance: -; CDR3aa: CASSVSGTGSSYEQYF; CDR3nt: TGCGCCAGCAGTGTTTCTGGGACAGGGAGCTCCTACGAGCAGTACTTC
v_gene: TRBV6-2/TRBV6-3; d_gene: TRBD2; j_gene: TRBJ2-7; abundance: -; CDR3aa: CASSYGRTSGTYEQYF; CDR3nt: TGTGCCAGCAGTTACGGGAGGACTAGCGGGACCTACGAGCAGTACTTC
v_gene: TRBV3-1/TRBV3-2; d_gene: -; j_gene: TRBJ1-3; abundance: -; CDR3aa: CASSQEFYSGNTIYF; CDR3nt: TGTGCCAGCAGCCAAGAGTTTTACTCTGGAAACACCATATATTTT
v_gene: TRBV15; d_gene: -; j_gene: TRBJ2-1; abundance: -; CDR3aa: CATSKTRVRGFLGPFF; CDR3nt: TGTGCCACCAGCAAGACCAGGGTTAGGGGCTTTCTGGGTCCGTTCTTC
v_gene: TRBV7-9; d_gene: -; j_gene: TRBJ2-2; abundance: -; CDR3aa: CASSPVQVSNTGELFF; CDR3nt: TGTGCCAGCAGCCCAGTCCAGGTATCGAACACCGGGGAGCTGTTTTTT
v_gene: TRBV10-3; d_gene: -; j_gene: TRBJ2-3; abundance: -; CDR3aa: CAISRGRESDTQYF; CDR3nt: TGTGCCATCTCACGGGGGCGGGAGTCAGATACGCAGTATTTT